These T cell receptor beta chains were read from a single sample in a study of T cell responses to AZD1222 COVID-19 vaccine. Measured with immunoSEQ multiplex PCR; TCRdb has only the in-frame clones, and not every one. In the table there are around 140,000 clones, roughly 92% of which are singletons. The sample in question was peripheral blood, obtained on day 0 of AZD1222 vaccination. These receptors were taken from an adult in good health. Both conserved end residues are part of each CDR3. D genes are given only for firm matches. For some rows the clone size is stated as once, few or many, or as a class when expanded; others skip it.

j_call v_call d_call clone_size cdr3_aa cdr3_nt
TRBJ2-7 TRBV3-1/TRBV3-2 TRBD1 . CASSQAGQGREQYF TGTGCCAGCAGCCAAGCGGGACAGGGCCGCGAGCAGTACTTC
TRBJ1-4 TRBV20-1 . . CSAREDEKLFF TGCAGTGCTAGAGAAGATGAAAAACTGTTTTTT
TRBJ2-1 TRBV4-3 TRBD2 . CASSQAVREGQGEQFF TGCGCCAGCAGCCAAGCCGTGCGGGAGGGCCAGGGTGAGCAGTTCTTC
TRBJ2-7 TRBV2 TRBD2 . CASSERAASGSEQYF TGTGCCAGCAGTGAAAGGGCGGCTAGCGGGAGCGAGCAGTACTTC
TRBJ1-5 TRBV19 TRBD1 . CASSNTGAQPQHF TGTGCCAGTAGTAATACAGGGGCTCAGCCCCAGCATTTT
TRBJ2-5 TRBV4-3 TRBD1 . CASSQGTGTGEETQYF TGCGCCAGCAGCCAAGGGACCGGGACAGGGGAAGAGACCCAGTACTTC
TRBJ2-3 TRBV27 . . CASSSLTGTGTDTQYF TGTGCCAGCAGTTCCTTAACCGGGACTGGCACAGATACGCAGTATTTT
TRBJ1-1 TRBV19 TRBD1 . CASKGGRAFF TGTGCCAGTAAAGGGGGCCGGGCTTTCTTT
TRBJ1-3 TRBV27 . . CASVGTSGNTIYF TGTGCCAGCGTCGGGACCTCTGGAAACACCATATATTTT
TRBJ2-2 TRBV27 . . CASSSVMVPGELFF TGTGCCAGCAGTTCAGTAATGGTCCCCGGGGAGCTGTTTTTT
TRBJ2-5 TRBV18 . . CASSPRETQYF TGTGCCAGCTCACCGCGGGAGACCCAGTACTTC
TRBJ2-5 TRBV5-1 . . CASSSLGTSYQETQYF TGCGCCAGCAGCTCCCTGGGGACTTCGTACCAAGAGACCCAGTACTTC
TRBJ2-3 TRBV19 . . CASSIVLTDTQYF TGTGCCAGTAGTATAGTCCTCACAGATACGCAGTATTTT
TRBJ2-7 TRBV5-1 . once CASSETAYEQYF TGCGCCAGCAGCGAGACAGCCTACGAGCAGTACTTC
TRBJ1-2 TRBV19 . . CASSRRGSNYGYTF TGTGCCAGTAGTCGTCGGGGTTCTAACTATGGCTACACCTTC
TRBJ1-2 TRBV28 . . CASSQRGYTF TGTGCCAGCAGCCAGAGGGGCTACACCTTC
TRBJ2-7 TRBV4-3 . . CASSRSYVAPDEQYF TGCGCCAGCAGCCGGAGTTATGTGGCCCCGGACGAGCAGTACTTC
TRBJ2-5 TRBV7-8 TRBD2 . CASSLVWLAGETQYF TGTGCCAGCAGCTTAGTATGGCTAGCGGGAGAGACCCAGTACTTC
TRBJ1-3 TRBV9 . . CASSAGSYPGNTIYF TGTGCCAGCAGCGCGGGTTCCTACCCTGGAAACACCATATATTTT
TRBJ2-7 TRBV10-3 TRBD2 . CAISRGSGSSYEQYF TGTGCCATCAGTCGGGGCAGCGGGAGTTCCTACGAGCAGTACTTC
TRBJ1-3 TRBV30 . few CAWSKGEIGNTIYF TGTGCCTGGAGCAAAGGGGAGATTGGAAACACCATATATTTT
TRBJ1-2 TRBV5-8 . once CASSWNGYTF TGTGCCAGCAGCTGGAATGGCTACACCTTC
TRBJ1-6 TRBV5-1 . . CASSSTESYNSPLHF TGCGCCAGCAGCTCGACGGAATCATATAATTCACCCCTCCACTTT
TRBJ2-2 TRBV5-4 TRBD2 once CASSSGTAGGPGGELFF TGTGCCAGCAGCTCCGGTACGGCGGGAGGGCCCGGCGGGGAGCTGTTTTTT
TRBJ1-2 TRBV5-5 TRBD1 . CASSFRTQGQELGGYTF TGTGCCAGCAGCTTTAGGACCCAGGGACAGGAGTTGGGTGGCTACACCTTC
TRBJ2-5 TRBV19 . . CASSIGGDRQETQYF TGTGCCAGTAGTATAGGCGGGGATCGTCAAGAGACCCAGTACTTC
TRBJ2-1 TRBV9 . once CASSVGGTPSREQFF TGTGCCAGCAGCGTAGGCGGGACTCCCAGTAGGGAGCAGTTCTTC
TRBJ2-3 TRBV5-1 TRBD2 . CASSRAGGTDTQYF TGCGCCAGCAGTCGGGCGGGAGGCACAGATACGCAGTATTTT
TRBJ1-2 TRBV29-1 TRBD1 . CSVEEGQGHGYTF TGCAGCGTTGAAGAGGGACAGGGCCATGGCTACACCTTC
TRBJ1-5 TRBV19 TRBD1 . CASSTTGGGQPQHF TGTGCCAGTAGTACCACAGGGGGCGGTCAGCCCCAGCATTTT
TRBJ2-7 TRBV5-4 TRBD2 . CASAGGTLVNAEQYF TGTGCCAGCGCGGGAGGGACGCTCGTTAACGCCGAGCAGTACTTC
TRBJ2-2 TRBV19 TRBD2 . CASTRTSGSWELFF TGTGCCAGTACCCGGACTAGCGGGAGCTGGGAGCTGTTTTTT
TRBJ1-2 TRBV19 TRBD1 . CASSPRTGGLVYGYTF TGTGCCAGTAGTCCCAGGACAGGGGGATTAGTCTATGGCTACACCTTC
TRBJ1-5 TRBV5-1 TRBD1 . CASSLDRAGDQPQHF TGCGCCAGCAGCCTAGACAGGGCGGGCGATCAGCCCCAGCATTTT
TRBJ2-1 TRBV18 TRBD2 . CASSPGGVHMNEQFF TGTGCCAGCTCACCAGGGGGGGTTCACATGAATGAGCAGTTCTTC
TRBJ2-7 TRBV7-5 . . CVRSLPVHYEQYF TGTGTCAGAAGCTTACCGGTCCACTACGAGCAGTACTTC
TRBJ2-2 TRBV5-3 TRBD1 . CARSQGASPGELFF TGTGCCAGAAGCCAGGGGGCTAGTCCCGGGGAGCTGTTTTTT
TRBJ2-5 TRBV15 . . CATSSVVETQYF TGTGCCACCAGCAGCGTGGTTGAGACCCAGTACTTC
TRBJ1-6 TRBV27 . . CASWGQGNSPLHF TGTGCCAGCTGGGGCCAGGGAAATTCACCCCTCCACTTT
TRBJ2-2 TRBV2 TRBD1 . CASSFDRVPLNTGELFF TGTGCCAGCAGTTTTGACAGGGTCCCTCTCAACACCGGGGAGCTGTTTTTT
TRBJ1-1 TRBV6-2/TRBV6-3 TRBD1 once CASSGQGSGYTEAFF TGTGCCAGCAGCGGACAGGGCAGTGGTTATACTGAAGCTTTCTTT
TRBJ1-1 TRBV10-3 . . CASTTGIGTEAFF TGTGCCAGCACTACAGGGATTGGGACTGAAGCTTTCTTT
TRBJ1-4 TRBV3-1/TRBV3-2 . . CASHATNEKLFF TGTGCCAGCCACGCAACTAATGAAAAACTGTTTTTT
TRBJ2-1 TRBV10-3 TRBD2 . CAIRKGTSGRGDEQFF TGTGCCATCAGGAAAGGGACTAGCGGGAGGGGGGATGAGCAGTTCTTC
TRBJ1-1 TRBV18 TRBD1 once CASAEDRAVTEAFF TGTGCCAGCGCGGAAGACAGGGCGGTCACTGAAGCTTTCTTT
TRBJ2-1 TRBV5-4 . . CASSLGTDSYNEQFF TGTGCCAGCAGCTTGGGGACAGACTCCTACAATGAGCAGTTCTTC
TRBJ1-5 TRBV18 TRBD1 . CASSPQPGQDQPQHF TGTGCCAGCTCACCGCAACCGGGACAGGATCAGCCCCAGCATTTT
TRBJ1-1 TRBV5-1 TRBD1 . CASSTIRGLNTEAFF TGCGCCAGCAGCACGATCAGGGGGTTGAACACTGAAGCTTTCTTT
TRBJ2-2 TRBV15 . . CATSLTNTGELFF TGTGCCACCAGCCTTACGAACACCGGGGAGCTGTTTTTT
TRBJ1-2 TRBV4-2 . . CASSQQTGLNYGYTF TGTGCCAGCAGCCAACAGACGGGTCTTAACTATGGCTACACCTTC
TRBJ1-2 TRBV5-1 . . CASSYGFNYGYTF TGCGCCAGCAGCTACGGCTTTAACTATGGCTACACCTTC
TRBJ2-2 TRBV6-5 . . CASFAGELFF TGTGCCAGCTTCGCCGGGGAGCTGTTTTTT
TRBJ2-7 TRBV6-2/TRBV6-3 . . CASSPSGRIYEQYF TGTGCCAGCAGCCCCTCGGGACGGATCTACGAGCAGTACTTC